These 6 T cell receptor beta chains were sequenced from one sample in a study of blood T cell repertoires in COVID-19. Measured with immunoSEQ multiplex PCR; TCRdb has only the in-frame clones, and not every one. The sample comprises approximately 260,000 clones, nearly 90% of which are singletons, and about 4.6% rests with the top ten. The specimen was peripheral blood. The receptors shown here come from a woman aged 40 to 50 who had recovered from COVID-19.

The V and J genes are TRBV7-6 and TRBJ1-1, with 8 bases lining up with TRBD1. Germline values: CDR1 SGHVS, CDR2 FNYEAQ. Unmatched junction bases numbered 8, after V lost 6 bases and J lost 2 bases. The CDR3 extends over 15 amino acids. CDR3 sequence: CASRHGQGGNTEAFF. The CDR3 region has the DNA TGTGCCAGCAGGCACGGACAGGGCGGTAACACTGAAGCTTTCTTT.

The chain carries TRBV18 and TRBJ2-1; 10 nucleotides match TRBD2. Germline CDR1 reads KGHSH; CDR2 reads LQKENI. The CDR3 runs 16 residues. The V gene end was trimmed by 2 bases and the J gene end by 7 bases; junction bases not matched to a gene: 8. The CDR3 nucleotides are TGTGCCAGCTCACCAGACAGCGGGAGGGCTAAAAATGAGCAGTTCTTC. Protein product: CASSPDSGRAKNEQFF.

The rearrangement joins TRBV10-1 to TRBJ1-5; 11 bases are a match to TRBD1. CDR1 and CDR2 from the germline V gene are WNHNN and SYGVQD (reference sequence). V lost 5 bases, J lost 7 bases, and 1 base stayed unmatched. The CDR3 covers 13 residues. This CDR3 reads CASSRDRGQPQHF. Written as DNA, the CDR3 is TGCGCCAGCAGTCGGGACAGGGGGCAGCCCCAGCATTTT.

CDR3 nucleotide sequence: TGTGCCAGCAGCTCGCGAGGACAGGGTCGATCACCCCTCCACTTT. Translating it yields CASSSRGQGRSPLHF. V is TRBV13 and J is TRBJ1-6; 8 nucleotides line up with TRBD1. There are 15 residues in the CDR3. V lost 4 bases, J lost 10 bases, and 9 bases stayed unmatched. The germline V gene encodes CDR1 PRHDT and CDR2 FYEKMQ (reference sequence).

The chain links TRBV7-7 to TRBJ2-5, with D possibly matching TRBD2 (5 bases). The CDR3 sequence is 15 residues long. V lost 5 bases, J lost 5 bases, and 18 bases lay in between. Per the germline V gene, CDR1 is SSHAT and CDR2 is FNYEAQ (reference sequence). Here the CDR3 DNA reads TGTGCCAGCAGCCCAGATAACGGGCGCGGGGAGACCCAGTACTTC. Amino acid sequence: CASSPDNGRGETQYF.

The chain employs TRBV19 and TRBJ1-5; D is ambiguous. V lost 5 bases to trimming and J lost 8 bases, with 10 bases between them. This CDR3 is built from 12 residues. CDR1 is LNHDA and CDR2 is SQIVND in the germline V gene (reference sequence). CDR3 region: CASSPKREPQHF. CDR3 nucleotides: TGTGCCAGTAGTCCGAAGAGGGAGCCCCAGCATTTT.